This T cell receptor (beta chain) originates from a study of CD8 T cells in Susac syndrome. V was clipped by 2 bases and J by 0 bases, with 7 bases between them. This CDR3 has 14 amino acids. Per the germline V gene, CDR1 is MNHNS and CDR2 is SASEGT. The authors reverse transcribed roughly 0.5 to 1 ug RNA with random hexamers. Across 54 Vbeta and 13 Jbeta, TCR beta CDR3 was amplified with immunoSEQ multiplex PCR. MiXCR, run by TCRdb on the immunoSEQ multiplex PCR reads, gives a single entry per CDR3 protein. The table records some 450,000 distinct CDR3 sequences, 85% to 90% of them present only once. The clonotype was recovered from a human donor with multiple sclerosis. The chain recombines TRBV6-1 with TRBJ1-1; D is unresolved. Sequences were obtained from CD8+ T cells from PBMCs. The chain's CDR3 is CASSEMRVNTEAFF. As DNA, the CDR3 is TGTGCCAGCAGTGAAATGCGAGTGAACACTGAAGCTTTCTTT.